One and the same sample provided the 27 T cell receptor beta chains below, sequenced in a study of cytomegalovirus exposure and HLA in healthy donors. A multiplex PCR was run with 60 Vbeta primers and 13 Jbeta primers. The data were produced by immunoSEQ multiplex PCR, yet TCRdb's version contains in-frame clones alone and is incomplete. Here the sample spans 150,000 or so clones, roughly 74% being singletons. Sequenced sample: PBMCs. The source of these receptors is a man between 18 and 35 years old in good health and CMV-seropositive.

The chain joins TRBV7-6 to TRBJ2-3; TRBD2 agrees at 10 bases. This CDR3 is built from 15 residues. The V and J ends lost 4 bases and 4 bases, in that order; junction bases with no gene match: 5. Germline V CDR1 and CDR2: SGHVS, FNYEAQ. The CDR3 sequence is CASSSSGRVSDTQYF. DNA for the CDR3: TGTGCCAGCAGCTCCAGCGGGAGGGTCTCAGATACGCAGTATTTT.

For this clone: The junction departs from germline at one end; a sequencing error may be responsible. The chain carries TRBV7-9 and TRBJ1-2; 9 bases map to TRBD1. The V gene's germline CDR1 is SEHNR and CDR2 FQNEAQ (reference sequence). CDR3 length: 16 amino acids. CDR3 in amino acids: CASSLDLRDREYGYPF. In DNA, the CDR3 is TGTGCCAGCAGCTTGGACCTCCGGGACAGGGAGTATGGCTACCCCTTC. The full variable domain, completed using reference TRBV7-9 and TRBJ1-2, is DTGVSQNPRHKITKRGQNVTFRCDPISEHNRLYWYRQTLGQGPEFLTYFQNEAQLEKSRLLSDRFSAERPKGSFSTLEIQRTEQGDSAMYLCASSLDLRDREYGYPFGSGTRLTVV.

This clone was counted between two and nine times. V is TRBV30 and J is TRBJ1-1; 8 nucleotides agree with TRBD1. V was pared by 7 bases and J by 3 bases, with 13 bases of the junction left unmatched. This CDR3 spans 15 amino acids. Germline-derived CDR1 and CDR2 are GTSNPN and SVGIG (reference sequence). The CDR3 is CAFKGQGAFYTEAFF. CDR3 nucleotides: TGTGCCTTCAAAGGGCAGGGGGCCTTCTACACTGAAGCTTTCTTT.

This clone was observed a handful of times. The DNA of the CDR3 is TGTGCCACCAGCGTAAGACTAGCGAGAAAGGAAGAGGAGCTGTTTTTT. Its translation is CATSVRLARKEEELFF. The genes are TRBV15 and TRBJ2-2, with 8 bases lining up with TRBD2. CDR1 is LNHNV and CDR2 is YYDKDF in the germline V gene (reference sequence). V was clipped by 5 bases and J by 10 bases; unmatched bases: 15. This CDR3 contains 16 residues.

V and J are TRBV5-1 and TRBJ1-2; the match to TRBD1 covers 8 bases. J gave up 4 bases and V 4 bases, and 6 bases lay outside the gene matches. The CDR3 spans 14 residues. Germline CDR1 and CDR2: SGHRS and YFSETQ. The CDR3, as DNA: TGCGCCAGCAGCCCGACAGGGGTTGTCTATGGCTACACCTTC. Translating it yields CASSPTGVVYGYTF.

The CDR3 bases are TGTGCCAGCAGCAGAGAACCGGGACTAGCGGGAGGAGGGTATGATACGCAGTATTTT. Its protein product is CASSREPGLAGGGYDTQYF. The chain couples TRBV9 to TRBJ2-3; TRBD2 aligns across 15 bases. Germline V gene sequence: CDR1 SGDLS, CDR2 YYNGEE. After removal of 4 bases from V and 6 bases from J, the junction contained 15 bases not matched to a gene. The CDR3 length is 19 residues. The full variable domain, with the rest looked up from reference TRBV9 and TRBJ2-3, is DSGVTQTPKHLITATGQRVTLRCSPRSGDLSVYWYQQSLDQGLQFLIQYYNGEERAKGNILERFSAQQFPDLHSELNLSSLELGDSALYFCASSREPGLAGGGYDTQYFGPGTRLTVL.

This clone was counted only a few times. The CDR3 sequence is CASSPRDFRNEQFF. The DNA for the CDR3 is TGTGCCAGTAGTCCCCGGGACTTCCGAAATGAGCAGTTCTTC. The chain has TRBV19 and TRBJ2-1; D might be TRBD2 (6 bases). Trimming pared 5 bases from V and 7 bases from J, leaving 15 bases between. Germline CDR1 LNHDA, CDR2 SQIVND (reference sequence). The length of the CDR3 is 14 residues.

V usage is TRBV30 and J usage is TRBJ1-2; 9 nucleotides line up with TRBD1. Germline V gives CDR1 GTSNPN, CDR2 SVGIG (reference sequence). This CDR3 comprises 15 residues. V was pared by 1 base and J by 4 bases, with 7 bases of the junction left unmatched. CDR3 protein: CAWSDHRGRTYGYTF. CDR3 nucleotides: TGTGCCTGGAGTGACCACAGGGGGCGAACCTATGGCTACACCTTC.

This clone was observed a handful of times. V is TRBV4-2 and J is TRBJ2-3; 8 bases map to TRBD2. Germline V gene data show CDR1 as LGHNA and CDR2 as YNFKEQ. CDR3 length equals 16 residues. V shed 4 bases, J shed 0 bases, and the junction held 6 bases outside the gene matches. CDR3 DNA: TGTGCCAGCAGCCGGGCGCGGGGGGAGAGCACAGATACGCAGTATTTT. Residues: CASSRARGESTDTQYF.

This chain connects TRBV27 to TRBJ1-5, with D possibly being TRBD1 (5 bases). Deletions cut 0 bases from V and 2 bases from J, with 8 bases between. The germline V gene has CDR1 MNHEY and CDR2 SMNVEV (reference sequence). The CDR3 consists of 15 residues. DNA of the CDR3: TGTGCCAGCAGTTTATCGTCGGGGGGCAATCAGCCCCAGCATTTT. It codes for CASSLSSGGNQPQHF.

The rearrangement links TRBV11-1 to TRBJ2-3; TRBD1 matches at 9 bases. The CDR3 covers 15 residues. The ends lost 5 bases at V and 1 base at J; junction bases unmatched: 4. Germline V gene data show CDR1 as SGHAT and CDR2 as FQDESV (reference sequence). This CDR3 reads CASSPGQGGTDTQYF. The CDR3 DNA reads TGTGCCAGCAGCCCGGGACAGGGAGGCACAGATACGCAGTATTTT.

This sequence joins TRBV5-6 and TRBJ2-1; 11 bases match TRBD2. Trimming removed 6 bases from V and 6 bases from J; junction bases left unmatched: 20. CDR3 length: 19 residues. CDR1 and CDR2 from the germline V gene are SGHDT and YYEEEE. This CDR3 is CASTLRSTSGIYEINEQFF. CDR3 in DNA: TGTGCCAGCACCCTTAGGTCGACTAGCGGGATATATGAAATCAATGAGCAGTTCTTC.

Notes on this clone: Other DNA sequences in this specimen translate into the identical CDR3. V usage is TRBV28 and J usage is TRBJ2-3; D gene unclear. Germline loops: CDR1 MDHEN, CDR2 SYDVKM. The CDR3 covers 13 residues. The ends were cut back, 5 bases at V and 0 bases at J, with 6 bases in the middle. CDR3 sequence reads: CASSPLSTDTQYF. DNA of the CDR3: TGTGCCAGCAGTCCTTTGAGCACAGATACGCAGTATTTT. Supplemented by reference TRBV28 and TRBJ2-3, the full variable domain reads DVKVTQSSRYLVKRTGEKVFLECVQDMDHENMFWYRQDPGLGLRLIYFSYDVKMKEKGDIPEGYSVSREKKERFSLILESASTNQTSMYLCASSPLSTDTQYFGPGTRLTVL.

The rearrangement links TRBV4-2 to TRBJ2-2, with unresolved D. This CDR3 is 16 amino acids long. Germline V gene sequence: CDR1 LGHNA, CDR2 YNFKEQ. Trimming took 0 bases from V and 3 from J, leaving 11 bases between them. The CDR3 sequence: CASSQDIIGYTGELFF. The CDR3 coding sequence is TGTGCCAGCAGCCAAGATATTATCGGGTACACCGGGGAGCTGTTTTTT.

As for this clone: One end of the junction fails to match germline, which may point to a read error. V usage is TRBV29-1 and J usage is TRBJ2-7; D perhaps matches TRBD2 (7 bases). The CDR3 extends over 13 amino acids. Germline loops: CDR1 SQVTM, CDR2 ANQGSEA. The CDR3, as DNA: TGCAGCGTTGACGTTGCGGGGGCCTACGAGCAGCACTTC. Translated, it gives CSVDVAGAYEQHF.

V is TRBV6-4 and J is TRBJ2-2, with a tentative D call TRBD2 (5 bases). The V and J ends lost 0 bases and 3 bases respectively, with 5 bases between them. This CDR3 spans 14 amino acids. Germline values: CDR1 MRHNA, CDR2 SNTAGT. The CDR3 nucleotides are TGTGCCAGCAGTGACTCGGGAGACACCGGGGAGCTGTTTTTT. Amino acid sequence: CASSDSGDTGELFF.

V is TRBV28 and J is TRBJ2-1, with D perhaps TRBD1 (5 bases). The CDR3 is 18 amino acids. Trimming stripped 2 bases from V and 0 bases from J, with 17 bases between. The germline V gene encodes CDR1 MDHEN and CDR2 SYDVKM. The CDR3 DNA sequence: TGTGCCAGCAGTTTACTCCTGGCACAGGACCGCTCCTACAATGAGCAGTTCTTC. This gives the protein CASSLLLAQDRSYNEQFF. The full variable domain, in which reference TRBV28 and TRBJ2-1 provide the parts outside the CDR3, is DVKVTQSSRYLVKRTGEKVFLECVQDMDHENMFWYRQDPGLGLRLIYFSYDVKMKEKGDIPEGYSVSREKKERFSLILESASTNQTSMYLCASSLLLAQDRSYNEQFFGPGTRLTVL.

This chain joins TRBV18 and TRBJ2-5, with unresolved D. Germline loops: CDR1 KGHSH, CDR2 LQKENI. The CDR3 contains 14 residues. Trimming removed 2 bases at V and 1 base at J, with 8 bases between. The CDR3: CASSPGASQETQYF. DNA for the CDR3: TGTGCCAGCTCACCAGGAGCTTCCCAAGAGACCCAGTACTTC.

This chain connects TRBV10-3 to TRBJ2-2, with D uncertain. The CDR3 consists of 14 residues. Trimming removed 0 bases at V and 4 bases at J, with 6 bases between. The V gene's germline CDR1 is ENHRY and CDR2 SYGVKD. The CDR3 DNA follows: TGTGCCATCAGTGAGTCGGGCTCCACCGGGGAGCTGTTTTTT. Protein sequence: CAISESGSTGELFF.

The chain employs TRBV6-5 and TRBJ2-1, with D maybe TRBD2 (6 bases). There are 15 residues in the CDR3. V shed 6 bases and J shed 8 bases, with 20 bases lying between them. Germline CDR1 MNHEY, CDR2 SVGAGI. The CDR3 region has the DNA TGTGCCAGCAGGAAAGCAAGGGCGGGATCCCATGAGCAGTTCTTC. As protein: CASRKARAGSHEQFF.

The chain links TRBV9 to TRBJ2-7, with 10 positions matching TRBD2. Per the germline V gene, CDR1 is SGDLS and CDR2 is YYNGEE. The CDR3 is made up of 15 amino acids. V shed 4 bases, J shed 3 bases, and the junction held 7 bases outside the gene matches. The CDR3 DNA sequence: TGTGCCAGCAGCCTACATAGCGGGAGGAGCTACGAGCAGTACTTC. Translated, it gives CASSLHSGRSYEQYF.

Note on this clone: The junction and the germline gene differ at one end; a read error may be behind it. The chain combines TRBV5-6 with TRBJ2-7; TRBD1 aligns across 11 bases. Germline V CDR1 and CDR2: SGHDT, YYEEEE. The CDR3 is 15 amino acids. The CDR3 sequence is CPSSLMGQGGREQYF. The CDR3 coding sequence is TGTCCCAGCAGCTTAATGGGACAGGGGGGCCGGGAGCAGTACTTC.

This clone was observed a few times. This chain's CDR3 is CASSSRRADRANYGYTF. The CDR3 coding sequence is TGTGCCAGCAGTTCCCGTCGGGCGGACAGGGCCAACTATGGCTACACCTTC. This sequence joins TRBV27 and TRBJ1-2; 8 nucleotides align to TRBD1. The germline gives CDR1 MNHEY, CDR2 SMNVEV (reference sequence). The CDR3 totals 17 residues. The V and J ends lost 4 bases and 2 bases, in that order; junction bases with no gene match: 12.

V gene TRBV6-1 combines with J gene TRBJ2-7; D perhaps matches TRBD2 (5 bases). The CDR3 spans 12 residues. CDR1 and CDR2 (germline): MNHNS, SASEGT. This CDR3 is CAVRAVTYEQYF. DNA for the CDR3: TGTGCTGTCCGAGCGGTAACCTACGAGCAGTACTTC.

The chain links TRBV11-2 to TRBJ2-2; weak D call: TRBD1 (6 bases). This CDR3 spans 14 amino acids. Germline V gives CDR1 SGHAT, CDR2 FQNNGV. The V gene lost 6 bases and the J gene lost 4 bases, with 12 bases spanning the gap. The DNA of the CDR3 is TGTGCCAGCAGAGAGGGACACTTCACCGGGGAGCTGTTTTTT. As protein: CASREGHFTGELFF.

The chain combines TRBV4-2 with TRBJ2-7; TRBD2 matches at 10 bases. Per germline, CDR1 LGHNA and CDR2 YNFKEQ. This CDR3 contains 15 residues. V shed 0 bases, J shed 4 bases, and the junction held 3 bases outside the gene matches. CDR3 sequence: CASSQDSGRLYEQYF. CDR3 coding DNA: TGTGCCAGCAGCCAAGATAGCGGGAGGCTATACGAGCAGTACTTC.

The chain recombines TRBV15 with TRBJ2-7, with 7 bases aligning to TRBD1. This CDR3 has 14 amino acids. The junction had 9 bases not matched to a gene; V was cut back by 5 bases and J by 5 bases. Germline CDR1 is LNHNV and CDR2 is YYDKDF (reference sequence). The CDR3 bases are TGTGCCACCAGCGGTCAAAGACAGGGCCACGAGCAGTACTTC. Translating gives CATSGQRQGHEQYF.